Sequencing of this T cell receptor beta chain was carried out in a study of T cell responses to AZD1222 COVID-19 vaccine. Study-wide results and limits: With dominance at 160-218 and 743-854, vaccine-associated CD4 TCRs spanned spike.

Germline loops: CDR1 SNHLY, CDR2 FYNNEI. Trimming removed 7 bases at V and 7 bases at J, with 10 bases between. The CDR3 totals 11 residues. Details on this clone: What it binds is unknown.

Here immunoSEQ multiplex PCR was the method, and the copy in TCRdb shows in-frame clones only, minus some. The sample carries 55,000 to 90,000 clones, 84% recorded once. The receptor's source is an adult in good health. This rearrangement joins TRBV2 to TRBJ1-2; D unclear. Here the sequenced sample was peripheral blood, taken on day 0 of AZD1222 vaccination. CDR3 coding DNA: TGTGCCAGCACTCCAAGTCGTGGCTACACCTTC. It encodes CASTPSRGYTF. The variable domain in full, completed from reference TRBV2 and TRBJ1-2, reads EPEVTQTPSHQVTQMGQEVILRCVPISNHLYFYWYRQILGQKVEFLVSFYNNEISEKSEIFDDQFSVERPDGSNFTLKIRSTKLEDSAMYFCASTPSRGYTFGSGTRLTVV.